The text below deals with one T cell receptor (beta chain). The antigen is undetermined. The data originate from a study of OX40 agonist ivuxolimab in advanced cancers. Study summary: Dose-escalation patients were diagnosed with hepatocellular carcinoma, melanoma, renal cell cancer or head and neck cancer.

Regarding the study as a whole: Clones of CD4+ and CD8+ blood T cells grew by week 6 at doses of 0.1 to 3.0 mg/kg. With doses of 0.1-3.0 mg/kg, partial responders showed among the lowest clonal expansion.

Generated by immunoSEQ multiplex PCR, the TCRdb table keeps only in-frame clones and is missing some. Of fewer than 70,000 clones listed, approximately 90% are singletons. Trimming removed 2 bases from V and 4 bases from J; junction bases left unmatched: 5. The CDR3 spans 14 residues. Germline V gene data show CDR1 as SGHRS and CDR2 as YFSETQ. This sequence joins TRBV5-1 and TRBJ1-2; TRBD1 agrees at 7 bases. The sequences come from CD4+ or CD8+ T cells sorted from blood, collected in a trial of the OX40 agonist ivuxolimab. The receptor was derived from an adult with an advanced solid tumor such as melanoma, head and neck, liver or kidney cancer. The CDR3 is CASSFTGAAYGYTF. The CDR3, as DNA: TGCGCCAGCAGCTTCACAGGGGCGGCCTATGGCTACACCTTC.